This TCR beta chain was sequenced during a study of cytomegalovirus exposure and HLA in healthy donors. Though probably carrying unrecorded immune exposures, donors were nominally healthy at sampling. Findings and limits, study-wide: A later analysis showed HLA-associated TCR beta chains outstripping equally common others in clonal expansion.

In regard to this clone: The antigen is not known.

The primer mix had 60 Vbeta and 13 Jbeta primers. Original processing notes: Unique TCR beta chains numbered around 80 million in a later analysis, with roughly 11 million shared. The data were produced by immunoSEQ multiplex PCR, yet TCRdb's version contains in-frame clones alone and is incomplete. V and J calls and clone size are given by that table; D and trimming were obtained from the DNA. The repertoire holds 85,000 to 90,000 clones, with around 80% as singletons. Source material: PBMCs. The receptor's source is a man aged 30-40 years in good health and CMV-seronegative.

The CDR3 spells CASSPRDRITYEQYF. CDR3 in DNA: TGTGCCAGCAGCCCACGGGACAGGATAACCTACGAGCAGTACTTC. The chain is built from TRBV7-9 and TRBJ2-7, with 8 bases fitting TRBD1. This CDR3 region has 15 residues. The V segment lost 5 bases and the J segment 2 bases; nucleotides outside the gene matches: 8. Germline values: CDR1 SEHNR, CDR2 FQNEAQ (reference sequence).